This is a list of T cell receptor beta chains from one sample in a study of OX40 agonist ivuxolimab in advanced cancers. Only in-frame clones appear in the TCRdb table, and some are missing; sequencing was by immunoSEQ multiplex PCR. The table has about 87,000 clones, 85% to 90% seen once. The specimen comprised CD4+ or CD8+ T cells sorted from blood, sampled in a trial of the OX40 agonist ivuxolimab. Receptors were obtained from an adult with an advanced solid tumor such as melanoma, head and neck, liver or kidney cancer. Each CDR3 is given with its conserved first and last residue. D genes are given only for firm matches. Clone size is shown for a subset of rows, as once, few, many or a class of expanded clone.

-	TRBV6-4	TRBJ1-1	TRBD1	TGTGCCAGCCGTCGACAGGGCACGAACACTGAAGCTTTCTTT	CASRRQGTNTEAFF
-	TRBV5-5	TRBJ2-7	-	TGTGCCAGCAGCTTAAAAGGGGCGGGCAGGACCTACGAGCAGTACTTC	CASSLKGAGRTYEQYF
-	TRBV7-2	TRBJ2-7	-	TGTGCCAGCAGCTGGGGACTTTACGAGCAGTACTTC	CASSWGLYEQYF
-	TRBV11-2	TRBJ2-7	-	TGTGCCAGCAGCTTAAGGGCAGAGCAGTACTTC	CASSLRAEQYF
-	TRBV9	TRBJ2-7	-	TGTGCCAGCAGCGCCCAAGGGGGGGCAGGCTACGAGCAGTACTTC	CASSAQGGAGYEQYF
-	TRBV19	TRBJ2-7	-	TGTGCCAGTAGTATAGGCGGCGGCCTAACCTACGAGCAGTACTTC	CASSIGGGLTYEQYF
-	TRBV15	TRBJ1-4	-	TGTGCCACCAGCAGAGATGAAAAACTGTTTTTT	CATSRDEKLFF
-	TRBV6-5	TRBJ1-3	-	TGTGCCAGCAGTTACCAAAATCCGGCTGCTGGAAACACCATATATTTT	CASSYQNPAAGNTIYF
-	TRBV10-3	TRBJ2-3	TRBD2	TGTGCCATCAGTGAGTCTAGCGGGAGAGGGGATACGCAGTATTTT	CAISESSGRGDTQYF
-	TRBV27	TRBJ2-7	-	TGTGCCAGCAGTTGGGACACTGACTACGAGCAGTACTTC	CASSWDTDYEQYF
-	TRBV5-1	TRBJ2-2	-	TGCGCCAGCAGCTTTTCCGGGGGGCCTGACACCGGGGAGCTGTTTTTT	CASSFSGGPDTGELFF
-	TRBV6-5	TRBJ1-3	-	TGTGCCAGCAGTTACAGTTCAGGATCGGGAAACACCATATATTTT	CASSYSSGSGNTIYF
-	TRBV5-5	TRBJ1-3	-	TGTGCCAGCAGCTTATTTACAACTCCAGGAAACACCATATATTTT	CASSLFTTPGNTIYF
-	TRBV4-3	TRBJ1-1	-	TGCGCCAGCAGCCAAAACCCACAGCTGAACACTGAAGCTTTCTTT	CASSQNPQLNTEAFF
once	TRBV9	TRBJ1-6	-	TGTGCCAGCAGCCCGCAAACGACAGGCTCAAATTCACCCCTCCACTTT	CASSPQTTGSNSPLHF
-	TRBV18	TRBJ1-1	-	TGTGCCAGCTCAGAGGAGGGGAACACTGAAGCTTTCTTT	CASSEEGNTEAFF
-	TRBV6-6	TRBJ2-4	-	TGTGCCAGCACCAAAGGGAACATTCAGTACTTC	CASTKGNIQYF
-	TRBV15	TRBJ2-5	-	TGTGCCACCAGCAGAGAAGAGACCCAGTACTTC	CATSREETQYF
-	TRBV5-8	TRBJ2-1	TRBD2	TGTGCCAGCAGCTTGTGGGGGGGGCAGTTCTTC	CASSLWGGQFF
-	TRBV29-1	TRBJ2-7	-	TGCAGCGTTGAGAAGGGCTGGGGGTACGAGCAGTACTTC	CSVEKGWGYEQYF
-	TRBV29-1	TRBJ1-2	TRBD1	TGCAGCGTTGGGGGACAGAACTATGGCTACACCTTC	CSVGGQNYGYTF
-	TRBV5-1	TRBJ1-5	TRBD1	TGCGCCAGCAGCTGGGGACAGGGGGGGCAGCCCCAGCATTTT	CASSWGQGGQPQHF
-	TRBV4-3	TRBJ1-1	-	TGCGCCAGCAGCCAAGAGAAGGGTCTGAACACTGAAGCTTTCTTT	CASSQEKGLNTEAFF
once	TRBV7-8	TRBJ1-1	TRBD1	TGTGCCAGCAGCTTAGTGAGGGGGCAGGCTGAAGCTTTCTTT	CASSLVRGQAEAFF
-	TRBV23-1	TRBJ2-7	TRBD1	TGCGCCAGCAGTCAATCGAGCTGGACAGGGAGAGACGAGCAGTACTTC	CASSQSSWTGRDEQYF
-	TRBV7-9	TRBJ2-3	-	TGTGCCAGCAGCTTACGCGGAGAGAGCACAGATACGCAGTATTTT	CASSLRGESTDTQYF
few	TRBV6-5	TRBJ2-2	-	TGTGCAACCAAGGAGGGGGGAAACACCGGGGAGCTGTTTTTT	CATKEGGNTGELFF
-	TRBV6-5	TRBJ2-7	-	TGTGCCACCCGACGGGTCTTAAGCTCCTACGAGCAGTACTTC	CATRRVLSSYEQYF
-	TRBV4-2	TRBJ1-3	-	TGTGCCAGCAGCCAGGGGGCCGGAGACACCATATATTTT	CASSQGAGDTIYF